This TCR beta chain was captured by sequencing in a study of blood T cell repertoires in COVID-19. Categorization into cohorts depended on clinical history that participants reported. As originally analysed: Quantification of nucleated cells was approximated via reference gene primer amplification. Libraries were prepared by immunoSEQ multiplex PCR; TCRdb keeps only in-frame clonotypes and omits some of them. The V and J calls and the clone size are those of that table, but D and trimming were determined from the DNA. The table records a few hundred thousand clones, approximately 89% of them present only once. CDR3 length: 19 amino acids. V lost 6 bases, J lost 1 base, and 20 bases stayed unmatched. CDR1 and CDR2 (germline): MDHEN, SYDVKM.

This TCR was recovered from a woman between 45 and 60 years old who had been exposed to COVID-19. V and J are TRBV28 and TRBJ1-1; 7 bases are shared with TRBD1. The sequenced sample consisted of PBMCs or T cells enriched from blood (not recorded which). The DNA of the CDR3 is TGTGCCAGCAGCCTCTCCCGGGGGACCACAGGGGCCGGGAACACTGAAGCTTTCTTT. This sequence encodes CASSLSRGTTGAGNTEAFF.